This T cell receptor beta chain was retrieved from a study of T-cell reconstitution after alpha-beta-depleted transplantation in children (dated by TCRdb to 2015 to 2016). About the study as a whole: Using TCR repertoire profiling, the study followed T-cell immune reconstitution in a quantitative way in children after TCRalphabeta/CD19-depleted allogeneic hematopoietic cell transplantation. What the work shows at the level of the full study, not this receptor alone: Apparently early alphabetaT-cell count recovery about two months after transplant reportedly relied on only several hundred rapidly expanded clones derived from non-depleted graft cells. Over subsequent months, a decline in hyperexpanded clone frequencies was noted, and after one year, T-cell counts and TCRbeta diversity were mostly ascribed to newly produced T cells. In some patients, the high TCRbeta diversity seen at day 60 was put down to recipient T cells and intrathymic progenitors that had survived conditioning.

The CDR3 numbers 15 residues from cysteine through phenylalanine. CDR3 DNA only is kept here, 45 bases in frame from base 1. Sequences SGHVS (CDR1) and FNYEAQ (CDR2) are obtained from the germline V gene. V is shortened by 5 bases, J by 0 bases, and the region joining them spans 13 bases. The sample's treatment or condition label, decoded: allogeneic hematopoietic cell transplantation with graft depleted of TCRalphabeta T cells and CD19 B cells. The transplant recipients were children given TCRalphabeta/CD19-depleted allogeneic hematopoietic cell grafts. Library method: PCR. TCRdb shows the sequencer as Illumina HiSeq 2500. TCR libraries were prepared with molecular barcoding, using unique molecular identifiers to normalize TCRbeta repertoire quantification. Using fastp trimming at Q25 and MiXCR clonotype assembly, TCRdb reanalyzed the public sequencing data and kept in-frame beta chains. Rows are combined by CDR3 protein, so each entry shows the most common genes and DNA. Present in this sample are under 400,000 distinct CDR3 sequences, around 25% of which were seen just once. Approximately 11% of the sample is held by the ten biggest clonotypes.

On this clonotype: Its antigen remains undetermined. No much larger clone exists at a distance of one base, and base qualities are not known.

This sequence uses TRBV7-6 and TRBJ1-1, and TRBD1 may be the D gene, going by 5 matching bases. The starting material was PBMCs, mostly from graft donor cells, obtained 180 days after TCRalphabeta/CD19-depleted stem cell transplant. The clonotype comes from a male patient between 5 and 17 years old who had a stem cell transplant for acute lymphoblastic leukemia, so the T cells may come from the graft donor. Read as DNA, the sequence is TGTGCCAGCAGCCCCAGAGGGGCGGTGAACACTGAAGCTTTCTTT. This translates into CASSPRGAVNTEAFF.